These T cell receptor beta chains were read from a single sample in a study of beta chain features in type 1 diabetes. Repertoires were generated with immunoSEQ multiplex PCR, while TCRdb's copy carries only in-frame clones and drops some. Of about 900,000 clones listed, under 20% were seen once; the top ten hold 0.02% to 0.025%. Material for sequencing was naive CD4+ T cells from blood. All receptors derive from a woman between 18 and 29 years old in good health. The CDR3 runs from the conserved cysteine through the conserved F or W. The D gene is left open where the match is weak. The size of a clone is reported for some rows only, either as once, few or many, or as a class for expanded clones.

v_call	d_call	clone_size	cdr3_length	j_call	cdr3_aa	cdr3_nt
TRBV28	.	.	15	TRBJ2-7	CASRPTGGSSYEQYF	TGTGCCAGCAGACCTACTGGGGGCTCTTCCTACGAGCAGTACTTC
TRBV2	.	few	14	TRBJ2-2	CASRLSEGAGELFF	TGTGCCAGCCGGCTCTCCGAGGGGGCCGGGGAGCTGTTTTTT
TRBV2	TRBD1	few	14	TRBJ2-5	CASSTTGSGETQYF	TGTGCCAGCAGTACGACAGGGTCGGGGGAGACCCAGTACTTC
TRBV19	TRBD1	.	14	TRBJ1-2	CASSNDRDYYGYTF	TGTGCCAGTAGTAACGACAGGGATTACTATGGCTACACCTTC
TRBV5-4	.	few	15	TRBJ2-5	CASSLVVGAEETQYF	TGTGCCAGCAGCTTGGTAGTTGGGGCCGAAGAGACCCAGTACTTC
TRBV4-2	.	.	14	TRBJ2-4	CASSQEGLGYIQYF	TGTGCCAGCAGCCAAGAGGGGTTGGGGTACATTCAGTACTTC
TRBV10-3	.	.	14	TRBJ2-3	CATLNTLSTDTQYF	TGTGCCACCCTAAACACCCTGAGTACAGATACGCAGTATTTT
TRBV7-2	TRBD1	.	14	TRBJ1-5	CASSLDRGPQPQHF	TGTGCCAGCAGTTTAGACAGGGGGCCTCAGCCCCAGCATTTT
TRBV6-1	.	.	14	TRBJ1-2	CASSEIGAADGYTF	TGTGCCAGCAGTGAGATAGGAGCGGCCGATGGCTACACCTTC
TRBV27	.	.	14	TRBJ2-1	CASSLARTYNEQFF	TGTGCCAGCAGTTTAGCGAGAACCTACAATGAGCAGTTCTTC
TRBV4-3	.	.	15	TRBJ1-2	CASSQRVGTNYGYTF	TGCGCCAGCAGCCAACGAGTCGGCACTAACTATGGCTACACCTTC
TRBV2	.	.	14	TRBJ2-1	CASSVEVGGNEQFF	TGTGCCAGCAGTGTTGAGGTGGGGGGAAATGAGCAGTTCTTC
TRBV15	.	.	15	TRBJ2-7	CATSSSSAGKYEQYF	TGTGCCACCAGCAGCTCGTCGGCAGGAAAATACGAGCAGTACTTC
TRBV19	TRBD1	few	13	TRBJ2-1	CASNPTGADEQFF	TGTGCCAGTAATCCGACAGGGGCCGATGAGCAGTTCTTC
TRBV2	TRBD1	few	14	TRBJ2-5	CASSVGQGGETQYF	TGTGCCAGCAGCGTAGGACAGGGAGGCGAGACCCAGTACTTC
TRBV16	TRBD1	few	15	TRBJ1-1	CASSQSRQGGTEAFF	TGTGCCAGCAGCCAATCGAGGCAGGGGGGAACTGAAGCTTTCTTT
TRBV5-5	TRBD2	.	17	TRBJ2-2	CASSTTVRGGYTGELFF	TGTGCCAGCAGCACGACCGTACGGGGGGGCTACACCGGGGAGCTGTTTTTT
TRBV7-8	.	.	14	TRBJ2-7	CASSGNQLLWEQYF	TGTGCCAGCAGCGGGAATCAACTCCTATGGGAGCAGTACTTC
TRBV18	.	.	13	TRBJ2-1	CASSPGWRDEQFF	TGTGCCAGCTCACCAGGGTGGCGGGATGAGCAGTTCTTC
TRBV5-1	TRBD2	.	18	TRBJ2-2	CASSLGFSGRPNTGELFF	TGCGCCAGCAGCTTGGGTTTTAGCGGGAGGCCGAACACCGGGGAGCTGTTTTTT
TRBV18	TRBD1	.	15	TRBJ2-1	CASSPRQGGYNEQFF	TGTGCCAGCTCACCGAGACAGGGGGGCTACAATGAGCAGTTCTTC
TRBV15	.	few	14	TRBJ1-5	CATSRGGAGQPQHF	TGTGCCACCAGCAGAGGGGGGGCGGGTCAGCCCCAGCATTTT
TRBV27	TRBD2	few	16	TRBJ2-5	CASSPLLAGGVETQYF	TGTGCCAGCAGCCCCTTACTAGCGGGAGGGGTGGAGACCCAGTACTTC
TRBV15	.	few	13	TRBJ1-1	CATSQKGITEAFF	TGTGCCACCAGCCAAAAGGGGATCACTGAAGCTTTCTTT
TRBV10-3	.	.	13	TRBJ2-5	CAIRSGADQTQYF	TGTGCCATCAGATCCGGGGCCGATCAGACCCAGTACTTC
TRBV7-2	.	few	15	TRBJ1-2	CASSLPSTAGYGYTF	TGTGCCAGCAGCCTTCCCAGTACAGCCGGTTATGGCTACACCTTC
TRBV27	TRBD2	.	17	TRBJ2-3	CASSFRLGTSGTDTQYF	TGTGCCAGCAGTTTCCGGTTGGGGACTAGCGGCACAGATACGCAGTATTTT
TRBV14	.	few	16	TRBJ2-1	CASSQEVGWNNREQFF	TGTGCCAGCAGCCAAGAGGTGGGGTGGAACAATCGGGAGCAGTTCTTC
TRBV25-1	TRBD1	.	16	TRBJ2-5	CASSLQGKGSRETQYF	TGTGCCAGCAGCCTACAGGGGAAGGGATCCAGGGAGACCCAGTACTTC
TRBV7-3	TRBD2	.	13	TRBJ2-1	CASRLAGGNEQFF	TGTGCCAGTAGACTAGCGGGAGGCAATGAGCAGTTCTTC